The 8 T cell receptor beta chains presented below share a single source sample, sequenced in a study of low-dose radiotherapy and immunotherapy resistance in tumors. A roughly 20-cycle PCR with a constant-region primer and V-primer adapter amplified TCRs. Each CDR3 protein gets one entry after TCRdb re-called the reads with MiXCR. In the table there are about 52,000 distinct CDR3 sequences, approximately 33% of which are singletons. Specified time point: after trial treatment. Documented treatment: LDRT plus nivolumab, ipilimumab, low-dose cyclophosphamide and aspirin (RACIN trial). The specimen comprised PBMCs, sampled after low-dose radiotherapy plus immunotherapy. The receptors shown here come from a male donor with rectosigmoid adenocarcinoma.

The chain links TRBV5-1 to TRBJ2-7; D not resolved. Trimming took 0 bases from V and 5 from J, leaving 12 bases between them. The CDR3 consists of 14 residues. The V gene's germline CDR1 is SGHRS and CDR2 YFSETQ. The CDR3 is CASSLGHRSDEQYF. CDR3 bases: TGCGCCAGCAGCTTGGGACACCGGTCGGACGAGCAGTACTTC.

In this sample, this clonotype turned up many times. J is TRBJ1-1 and V is TRBV6-2 or TRBV6-3; no clear D. V lost 2 bases to trimming and J lost 7 bases, with 8 bases between them. CDR1 is MNHEY and CDR2 is SVGEGT in the germline V gene. The CDR3 is made up of 12 amino acids. The CDR3, as DNA: TGTGCCAGCAGTTACGGACCTTTTGAAGCTTTCTTT. Its translation is CASSYGPFEAFF.

The sample holds many counts of this clonotype. This chain uses TRBV25-1 with TRBJ2-3; weak D call: TRBD1 (6 bases). Between the trimmed V and J ends, which lost 4 bases and 4 bases, there was a span of 12 bases. Per germline, CDR1 MGHDK and CDR2 SYGVNS. The CDR3 length is 14 residues. The CDR3 reads CASSGTGSADTQYF. CDR3 DNA: TGTGCCAGCAGTGGTACAGGGAGCGCAGATACGCAGTATTTT.

This clonotype was detected a few times. The chain employs TRBV30 and TRBJ1-5; D uncertain. CDR1 and CDR2 (germline): GTSNPN, SVGIG (reference sequence). Trimming took off 0 bases at V and 2 bases at J, with 8 bases between the two ends. The CDR3 runs 14 residues. The CDR3 bases are TGTGCCTGGAGTGTCCAGCAGGGCAATCAGCCCCAGCATTTT. Translating gives CAWSVQQGNQPQHF. Looking up the rest from reference TRBV30 and TRBJ1-5 gives the full variable domain: SQTIHQWPATLVQPVGSPLSLECTVEGTSNPNLYWYRQAAGRGLQLLFYSVGIGQISSEVPQNLSASRPQDRQFILSSKKLLLSDSGFYLCAWSVQQGNQPQHFGDGTRLSIL.

This clonotype was observed at least ten times. The chain has TRBV12-3 or TRBV12-4 and TRBJ2-1, with D possibly being TRBD1 (5 bases). The CDR3 extends over 12 amino acids. V lost 3 bases, J lost 8 bases, and 8 bases lay in between. The CDR3 is CASSLGRDEQFF. CDR3 bases: TGTGCCAGCAGTTTGGGGCGCGATGAGCAGTTCTTC.

This clonotype was counted once. The rearrangement links TRBV11-2 to TRBJ2-5; TRBD1 might be the D (6 bases). The ends were cut back, 5 bases at V and 1 base at J, with 17 bases in the middle. The CDR3 has 16 residues. CDR1 and CDR2 from the germline V gene are SGHAT and FQNNGV. CDR3 region: CASSPPYTGPQETQYF. CDR3 nucleotide sequence: TGTGCCAGCAGCCCCCCCTACACAGGGCCCCAAGAGACCCAGTACTTC.

At least ten counts were recorded for this clonotype. This chain uses TRBV7-2 with TRBJ2-3; D possibly corresponds to TRBD2 (6 bases). V gave up 1 base and J gave up 6 bases, with 11 bases separating them. The CDR3 runs to 14 residues. Per germline, CDR1 SGHTA and CDR2 FQGNSA. CDR3 nucleotides: TGTGCCAGCAGCTTAGTTTCTAGCGCCGATACGCAGTATTTT. Residues: CASSLVSSADTQYF.

This sequence joins TRBV6-2 or TRBV6-3 and TRBJ1-1; 11 bases fit TRBD1. After removal of 6 bases from V and 5 bases from J, the junction contained 8 bases not matched to a gene. CDR3 length: 15 residues. Looked up from germline, CDR1 is MNHEY and CDR2 is SVGEGT. The CDR3, as DNA: TGTGCCAGCAGCCAATCGGGACAGGGGGGGACTGAAGCTTTCTTT. It translates to CASSQSGQGGTEAFF.